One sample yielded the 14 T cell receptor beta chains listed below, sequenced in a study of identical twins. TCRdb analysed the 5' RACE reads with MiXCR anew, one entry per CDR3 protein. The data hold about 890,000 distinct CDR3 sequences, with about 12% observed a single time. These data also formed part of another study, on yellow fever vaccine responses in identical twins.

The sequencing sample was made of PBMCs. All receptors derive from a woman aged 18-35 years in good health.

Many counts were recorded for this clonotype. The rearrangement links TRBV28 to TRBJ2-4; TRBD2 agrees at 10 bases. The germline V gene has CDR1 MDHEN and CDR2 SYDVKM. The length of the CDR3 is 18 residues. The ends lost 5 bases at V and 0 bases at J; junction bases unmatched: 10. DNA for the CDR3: TGTGCCAGCAGTCCCGACAGCGGGAGGGTTATAGCCAAAAACATTCAGTACTTC. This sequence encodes CASSPDSGRVIAKNIQYF.

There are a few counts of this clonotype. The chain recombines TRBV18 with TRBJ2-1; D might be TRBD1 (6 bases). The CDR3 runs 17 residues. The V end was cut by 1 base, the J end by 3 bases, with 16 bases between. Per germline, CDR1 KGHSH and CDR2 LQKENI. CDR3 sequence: CASSPRGRGTNYNEQFF. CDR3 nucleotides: TGTGCCAGCTCACCACGGGGCAGGGGCACAAACTACAATGAGCAGTTCTTC.

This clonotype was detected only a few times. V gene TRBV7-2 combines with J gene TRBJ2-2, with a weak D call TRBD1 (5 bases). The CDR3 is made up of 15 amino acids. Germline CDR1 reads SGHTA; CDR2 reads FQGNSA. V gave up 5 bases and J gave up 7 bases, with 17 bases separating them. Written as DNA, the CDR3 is TGTGCCAGCAGCCCTAGGGTGGGGCGAGACGGGGAGCTGTTTTTT. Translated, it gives CASSPRVGRDGELFF.

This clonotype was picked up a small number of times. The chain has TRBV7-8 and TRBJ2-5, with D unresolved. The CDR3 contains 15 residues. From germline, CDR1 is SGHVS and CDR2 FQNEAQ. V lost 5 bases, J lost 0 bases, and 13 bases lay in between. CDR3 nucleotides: TGTGCCAGCAGCCCGGAACAGATCCACCAAGAGACCCAGTACTTC. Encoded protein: CASSPEQIHQETQYF.

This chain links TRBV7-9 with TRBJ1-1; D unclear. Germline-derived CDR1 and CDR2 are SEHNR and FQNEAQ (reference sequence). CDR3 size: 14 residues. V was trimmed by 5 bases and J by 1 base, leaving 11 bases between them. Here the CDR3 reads CASSPVTPNTEAFF. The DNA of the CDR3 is TGTGCCAGCAGCCCCGTCACACCGAACACTGAAGCTTTCTTT. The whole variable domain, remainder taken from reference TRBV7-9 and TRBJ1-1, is DTGVSQNPRHKITKRGQNVTFRCDPISEHNRLYWYRQTLGQGPEFLTYFQNEAQLEKSRLLSDRFSAERPKGSFSTLEIQRTEQGDSAMYLCASSPVTPNTEAFFGQGTRLTVV.

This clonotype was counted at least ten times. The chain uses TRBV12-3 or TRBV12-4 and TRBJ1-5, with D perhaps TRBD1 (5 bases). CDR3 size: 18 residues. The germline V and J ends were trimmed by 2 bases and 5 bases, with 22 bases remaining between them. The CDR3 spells CASSLSEAGIWIDQPQHF. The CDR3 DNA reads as TGTGCCAGCAGTTTATCCGAGGCAGGGATTTGGATCGATCAGCCCCAGCATTTT.

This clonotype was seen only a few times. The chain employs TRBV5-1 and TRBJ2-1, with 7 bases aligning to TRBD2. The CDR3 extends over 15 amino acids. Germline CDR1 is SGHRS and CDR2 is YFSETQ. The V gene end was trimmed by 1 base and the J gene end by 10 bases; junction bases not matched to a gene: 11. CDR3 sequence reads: CASSLRPSGPREQFF. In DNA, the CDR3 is TGCGCCAGCAGCTTGAGGCCTAGCGGACCCAGAGAGCAGTTCTTC.

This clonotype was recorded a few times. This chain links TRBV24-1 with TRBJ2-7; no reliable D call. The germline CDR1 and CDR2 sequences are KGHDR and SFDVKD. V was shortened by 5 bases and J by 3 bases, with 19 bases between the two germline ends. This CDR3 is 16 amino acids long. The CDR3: CATSARGRVPGYEQYF. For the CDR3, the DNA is TGTGCCACCAGTGCCCGAGGAAGGGTTCCAGGCTACGAGCAGTACTTC.

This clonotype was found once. The CDR3 DNA follows: TGTGCCAGCAGTGAAGTCCCTAAAAACATTCAGTACTTC. Translation gives CASSEVPKNIQYF. The gene calls are TRBV6-1 and TRBJ2-4; D is ambiguous. This CDR3 has 13 amino acids. Germline V gene data show CDR1 as MNHNS and CDR2 as SASEGT. Trimming pared 1 base from V and 4 bases from J, leaving 5 bases between.

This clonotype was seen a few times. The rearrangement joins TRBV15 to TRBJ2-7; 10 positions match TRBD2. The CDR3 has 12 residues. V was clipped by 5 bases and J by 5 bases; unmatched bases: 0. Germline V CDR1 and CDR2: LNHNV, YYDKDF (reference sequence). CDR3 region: CATSGTSDEQYF. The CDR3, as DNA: TGTGCCACCAGCGGGACTAGCGACGAGCAGTACTTC.

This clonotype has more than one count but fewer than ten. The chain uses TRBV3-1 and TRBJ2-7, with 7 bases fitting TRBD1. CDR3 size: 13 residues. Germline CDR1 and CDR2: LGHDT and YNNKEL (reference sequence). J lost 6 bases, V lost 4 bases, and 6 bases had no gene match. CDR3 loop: CASSRGTVTEQYF. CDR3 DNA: TGTGCCAGCAGCCGTGGGACAGTAACCGAGCAGTACTTC.

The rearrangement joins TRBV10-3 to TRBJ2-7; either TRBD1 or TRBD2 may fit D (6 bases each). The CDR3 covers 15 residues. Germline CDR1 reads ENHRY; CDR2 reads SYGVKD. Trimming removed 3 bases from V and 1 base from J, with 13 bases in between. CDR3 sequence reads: CAISERGAGSYEQYV. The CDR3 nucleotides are TGTGCCATCAGTGAAAGGGGGGCAGGGTCCTACGAGCAGTACGTC.

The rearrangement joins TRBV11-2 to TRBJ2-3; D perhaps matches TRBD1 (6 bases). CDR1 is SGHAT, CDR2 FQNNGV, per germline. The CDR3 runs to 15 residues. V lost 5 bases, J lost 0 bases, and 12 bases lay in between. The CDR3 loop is CASSQQGWSTDTQYF. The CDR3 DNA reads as TGTGCCAGCAGCCAACAGGGATGGAGCACAGATACGCAGTATTTT.

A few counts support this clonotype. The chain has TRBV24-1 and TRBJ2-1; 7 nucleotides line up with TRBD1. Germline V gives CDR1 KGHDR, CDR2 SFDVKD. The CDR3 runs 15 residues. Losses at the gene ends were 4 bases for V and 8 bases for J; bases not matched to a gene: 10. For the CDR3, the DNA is TGTGCCACCAGTGAGGGGAAGGGGGCTTGGGATGAGCAGTTCTTC. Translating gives CATSEGKGAWDEQFF.